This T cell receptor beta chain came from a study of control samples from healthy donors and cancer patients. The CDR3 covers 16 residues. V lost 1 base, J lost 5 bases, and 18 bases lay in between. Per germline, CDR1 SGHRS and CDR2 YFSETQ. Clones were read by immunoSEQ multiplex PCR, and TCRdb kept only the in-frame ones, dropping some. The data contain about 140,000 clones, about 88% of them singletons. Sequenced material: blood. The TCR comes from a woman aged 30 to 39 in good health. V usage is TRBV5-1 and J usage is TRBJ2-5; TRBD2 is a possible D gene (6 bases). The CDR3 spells CASSLMSRGTSETQYF. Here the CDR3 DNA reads TGCGCCAGCAGCTTGATGTCCCGGGGGACGAGCGAGACCCAGTACTTC.